These 26 T cell receptor beta chains originate from one sample sequenced in a study of cytomegalovirus exposure and HLA in healthy donors. The PCR used 60 Vbeta and 13 Jbeta primers. Produced via immunoSEQ multiplex PCR; TCRdb's table is partial and in-frame only. The repertoire has about 160,000 clones, 70% to 80% of them found once; the top ten carry about 13%. Specimen: PBMCs. The receptors shown here come from a man aged 35 to 55 in good health and CMV-seropositive.

V and J are TRBV10-3 and TRBJ1-1, with 9 bases fitting TRBD1. The CDR3 is made up of 14 amino acids. V shed 6 bases and J 3 bases; nucleotides not matched to a gene: 5. Looked up from germline, CDR1 is ENHRY and CDR2 is SYGVKD. CDR3 loop: CAIRGTGHHTEAFF. CDR3 DNA sequence: TGTGCCATCAGGGGGACAGGGCATCACACTGAAGCTTTCTTT.

This clone was seen more than once but under ten times. This chain connects TRBV6-5 to TRBJ1-1, with D hard to call. The CDR3 runs 13 residues. CDR1 and CDR2 (germline): MNHEY, SVGAGI. The V end lost 2 bases, the J end lost 6 bases, and 10 bases lay between the germline ends. CDR3 loop: CASSYVEGSEAFF. Here the CDR3 DNA reads TGTGCCAGCAGTTACGTGGAGGGCTCTGAAGCTTTCTTT.

This chain joins TRBV29-1 and TRBJ2-3; a weak D match, TRBD1 (6 bases). V dropped 3 bases and J dropped 1 base, with 11 bases sitting between them. Germline V CDR1 and CDR2: SQVTM, ANQGSEA. The CDR3 extends over 14 amino acids. CDR3 nucleotides: TGCAGCGTTGATTTGGGGGCCCGCACAGATACGCAGTATTTT. It is translated as CSVDLGARTDTQYF.

J is TRBJ1-6 and V is TRBV7-8; no reliable D call. The CDR3 is 17 residues long. Germline V gene lookup returns CDR1 SGHVS and CDR2 FQNEAQ. Between the trimmed V and J ends, which lost 5 bases and 0 bases, there was a span of 14 bases. CDR3 in DNA: TGTGCCAGCAGCATTGCTCGTACGGGCTCCTATAATTCACCCCTCCACTTT. It is translated as CASSIARTGSYNSPLHF.

This sequence joins TRBV6-1 and TRBJ2-1, with 9 bases fitting TRBD2. This CDR3 is 15 amino acids long. Germline V gene sequence: CDR1 MNHNS, CDR2 SASEGT. V shed 6 bases, J shed 9 bases, and the junction held 12 bases outside the gene matches. The CDR3 reads CASRELAGSNSEQFF. The DNA of the CDR3 is TGTGCCAGCAGAGAGCTAGCGGGATCTAACAGTGAGCAGTTCTTC.

This clone was picked up a small number of times. The chain employs TRBV5-1 and TRBJ2-2; 8 bases match TRBD2. Germline-derived CDR1 and CDR2 are SGHRS and YFSETQ. The CDR3 sequence is 13 residues long. The junction had 3 bases not matched to a gene; V was cut back by 7 bases and J by 4 bases. Here the CDR3 DNA reads TGCGCCAGCCGTCGGGGGGGCACCGGGGAGCTGTTTTTT. Protein: CASRRGGTGELFF.

There are a few counts of this clone. The chain carries TRBV9 and TRBJ2-5, with 9 bases that match TRBD2. CDR1 SGDLS and CDR2 YYNGEE come from the germline V gene. This CDR3 has 16 residues. Trimming cost V 6 bases and J 1 base; bases outside gene matches: 10. The chain's CDR3 is CASTILLAGIQETQYF. CDR3 DNA sequence: TGTGCCAGCACCATACTCCTAGCGGGGATCCAAGAGACCCAGTACTTC.

This chain joins TRBV6-6 and TRBJ2-1; tentatively, D is TRBD1 (5 bases). The CDR3 runs 12 residues. Trimming took off 8 bases at V and 8 bases at J, with 13 bases between the two ends. The germline gives CDR1 MNHNY, CDR2 SVGAGI (reference sequence). CDR3 loop: CASGPGADEQFF. CDR3 sequence (DNA): TGTGCCAGCGGACCTGGGGCGGATGAGCAGTTCTTC.

The chain recombines TRBV10-1 with TRBJ2-5; the match to TRBD2 covers 13 bases. The DNA end is more similar to TRBJ2-7, so the J call may be wrong. Looked up from germline, CDR1 is WNHNN and CDR2 is SYGVQD (reference sequence). The CDR3 consists of 17 residues. CDR3 DNA sequence: TGCGCCAGCAGCCCAGATGGGGGGACTAGCGGGATCTACGAGCAGTACTTC. Encoded protein: CASSPDGGTSGIYEQYF.

The chain has TRBV29-1 and TRBJ1-2; tentatively, D is TRBD1 (6 bases). The CDR3 runs 12 residues. Germline V lookup: CDR1 SQVTM, CDR2 ANQGSEA. The V end was cut by 6 bases, the J end by 7 bases, with 15 bases between. In nucleotides, the CDR3 is TGCAGCGTAGTCCCGGGACATATTGGCTACACCTTC. Its protein is CSVVPGHIGYTF.

The V and J genes are TRBV20-1 and TRBJ1-2; D might be TRBD1 (5 bases). CDR1 and CDR2 from the germline V gene are DFQATT and SNEGSKA (reference sequence). The CDR3 runs 11 residues. Trimming left V 4 bases short and J 4 bases short, with 7 bases between. The DNA of the CDR3 is TGCAGTGCTACAGGGCTCTATGGCTACACCTTC. Protein sequence: CSATGLYGYTF.

V is TRBV5-1 and J is TRBJ2-5; D unclear. Germline lookup yields CDR1 SGHRS and CDR2 YFSETQ. The CDR3 totals 14 residues. Trimming pared 0 bases from V and 1 base from J, leaving 7 bases between. The CDR3 sequence is CASSLAGSQETQYF. The DNA for the CDR3 is TGCGCCAGCAGCTTGGCAGGATCCCAAGAGACCCAGTACTTC.

This chain connects TRBV5-6 to TRBJ2-1; 10 positions agree with TRBD2. Germline CDR1 SGHDT, CDR2 YYEEEE. The J segment lost 13 bases and the V segment lost 4 bases, leaving 2 bases of the junction unmatched. The CDR3 is 11 amino acids. As DNA, the CDR3 is TGTGCCAGCAGCGGACTAGCGGCCCAGTTCTTC. This sequence encodes CASSGLAAQFF.

The V call is TRBV10-3, the J call TRBJ1-5, with 7 nucleotides matching TRBD1. CDR1 is ENHRY and CDR2 is SYGVKD in the germline V gene. The CDR3 has 16 residues. Unmatched junction bases numbered 7, after V lost 3 bases and J lost 2 bases. CDR3: CAISDVQGKGNQPQHF. CDR3 nucleotide sequence: TGTGCCATCAGTGACGTACAGGGGAAGGGCAATCAGCCCCAGCATTTT.

The chain employs TRBV5-4 and TRBJ2-7; D remains ambiguous. Deletions cut 0 bases from V and 3 bases from J, with 7 bases between. This CDR3 is built from 13 residues. In germline, CDR1 is SGHNT, CDR2 YYREEE (reference sequence). The chain's CDR3 is CASSLGDFYEQYF. CDR3 in DNA: TGTGCCAGCAGCTTGGGCGATTTCTACGAGCAGTACTTC.

The chain employs TRBV2 and TRBJ2-7; no clear D gene. Germline V gene data show CDR1 as SNHLY and CDR2 as FYNNEI. The V and J ends lost 7 bases and 2 bases respectively, with 12 bases between them. CDR3 length: 13 amino acids. The CDR3 here is CASTESEAYEQYF. The DNA for the CDR3 is TGTGCCAGCACCGAGAGCGAGGCCTACGAGCAGTACTTC.

V is TRBV29-1 and J is TRBJ2-5; D perhaps matches TRBD1 (5 bases). The CDR3 loop spans 12 amino acids. Per the germline V gene, CDR1 is SQVTM and CDR2 is ANQGSEA. The V gene lost 5 bases and the J gene lost 7 bases, with 14 bases spanning the gap. The CDR3, as DNA: TGCAGCGTTAAAGGGGCGAAAGGGACCCAGTACTTC. Its protein product is CSVKGAKGTQYF. Looking up the rest from reference TRBV29-1 and TRBJ2-5 gives the full variable domain: SAVISQKPSRDICQRGTSLTIQCQVDSQVTMMFWYRQQPGQSLTLIATANQGSEATYESGFVIDKFPISRPNLTFSTLTVSNMSPEDSSIYLCSVKGAKGTQYFGPGTRLLVL.

The chain uses TRBV25-1 and TRBJ2-1; 13 bases fit TRBD2. This CDR3 has 13 residues. Per germline, CDR1 MGHDK and CDR2 SYGVNS. V shed 5 bases, J shed 12 bases, and the junction held 4 bases outside the gene matches. In DNA, the CDR3 is TGTGCCAGCAGTCCCTGGACTAGCGGGAGGCAGTTCTTC. Protein product: CASSPWTSGRQFF.

The CDR3 sequence is CASSRGGPQHF. CDR3 DNA: TGTGCCAGCAGCCGAGGGGGGCCCCAGCATTTT. The chain is built from TRBV7-9 and TRBJ1-5, with TRBD1 as a possible D gene (6 bases). The germline V gene encodes CDR1 SEHNR and CDR2 FQNEAQ (reference sequence). CDR3 size: 11 residues. The V end was cut by 5 bases, the J end by 9 bases, with 8 bases between.

The V call is TRBV6-5, the J call TRBJ1-1; D may be TRBD1 (6 bases). Germline CDR1 is MNHEY and CDR2 is SVGAGI. V lost 11 bases and J lost 2, with 18 bases in between. The CDR3 loop spans 14 amino acids. The CDR3 region has the DNA TGTGCCTCGCAAAGGGGGTGGGGTAACACTGAAGCTTTCTTT. This sequence encodes CASQRGWGNTEAFF.

The chain combines TRBV6-1 with TRBJ2-3; TRBD2 is a possible D gene (6 bases). Germline values: CDR1 MNHNS, CDR2 SASEGT. V was trimmed by 5 bases and J by 3 bases, leaving 12 bases between them. There are 14 residues in the CDR3. This CDR3 is CASSPLARTDTQYF. CDR3 coding DNA: TGTGCCAGCAGTCCCCTAGCGAGAACAGATACGCAGTATTTT.

This CDR3 reads CASSWSPGTGELFF. For the CDR3, the DNA is TGCGCCAGCAGTTGGTCCCCCGGCACCGGGGAGCTGTTTTTT. The chain carries TRBV5-1 and TRBJ2-2; D remains unclear. Trimming removed 5 bases at V and 4 bases at J, with 12 bases between. Germline values: CDR1 SGHRS, CDR2 YFSETQ. CDR3 length: 14 amino acids.

J is TRBJ2-3 and V is TRBV6-6; TRBD2 aligns across 10 bases. Unmatched junction bases numbered 4, after V lost 2 bases and J lost 5 bases. The CDR3 consists of 15 residues. In germline, CDR1 is MNHNY, CDR2 SVGAGI (reference sequence). The CDR3 protein is CASSYRRLAGDTQYF. In nucleotides, the CDR3 is TGTGCCAGCAGTTACCGCAGACTAGCGGGAGATACGCAGTATTTT.

The gene calls are TRBV9 and TRBJ2-2, with TRBD1 identical over 9 bases. The CDR3 contains 14 residues. Trimming removed 4 bases from V and 7 bases from J; junction bases left unmatched: 5. From germline, CDR1 is SGDLS and CDR2 YYNGEE. CDR3 in DNA: TGTGCCAGCAGCATCGGGACAGGGAGCGGGGAGCTGTTTTTT. It translates to CASSIGTGSGELFF.

This chain joins TRBV19 and TRBJ1-3; unclear D gene. Germline V gives CDR1 LNHDA, CDR2 SQIVND (reference sequence). This CDR3 is built from 12 residues. Trimming pared 8 bases from V and 1 base from J, leaving 6 bases between. CDR3 protein: CASGQSGNTIYF. The CDR3 DNA is TGTGCCAGTGGGCAGTCTGGAAACACCATATATTTT.

By sample fraction, this clone is medium-sized. The gene calls are TRBV19 and TRBJ2-2; 13 nucleotides match TRBD2. V shed 7 bases, J shed 5 bases, and the junction held 1 base outside the gene matches. This CDR3 region has 14 residues. The V gene's germline CDR1 is LNHDA and CDR2 SQIVND (reference sequence). CDR3 in amino acids: CASKGLAGTGELFF. In nucleotides, the CDR3 is TGTGCCAGTAAGGGACTAGCGGGGACCGGGGAGCTGTTTTTT.